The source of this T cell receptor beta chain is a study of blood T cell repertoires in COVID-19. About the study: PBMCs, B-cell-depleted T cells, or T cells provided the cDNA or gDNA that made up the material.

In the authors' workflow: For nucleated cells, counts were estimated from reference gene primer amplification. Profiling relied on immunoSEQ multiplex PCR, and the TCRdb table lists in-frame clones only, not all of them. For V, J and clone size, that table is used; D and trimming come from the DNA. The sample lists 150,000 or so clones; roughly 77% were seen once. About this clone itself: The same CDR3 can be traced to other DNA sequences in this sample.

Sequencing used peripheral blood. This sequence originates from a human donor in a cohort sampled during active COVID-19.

DNA of the CDR3: TGCAGTGCTAGCAGGGGGCAGCCCCAGCATTTT. The encoded protein is CSASRGQPQHF. The genes are TRBV20-1 and TRBJ1-5, with TRBD1 matching 7 bases. This CDR3 comprises 11 residues. J was trimmed by 7 bases and V by 3 bases; bases with no gene match: 0. Germline CDR1 is DFQATT and CDR2 is SNEGSKA (reference sequence).